One TCR beta chain is described in this entry. The data belong to a study of blood T cell repertoires in COVID-19. The overall study: COVID-19 samples from acute and convalescent phases originated in the United States, Italy and Spain. T cells, B-cell-depleted T cells, or PBMCs supplied cDNA or gDNA.

Original handling: Amplification of reference gene primers provided the estimated nucleated cell counts. Produced via immunoSEQ multiplex PCR; TCRdb's table is partial and in-frame only. Clonal size and the V and J genes are those of that table, whereas D and trimming came from the DNA. The sample lists over 200,000 clones, approximately 88% seen once, with 10% in the top ten. In assigning cohorts, the study relied on participant-reported clinical history. In germline, CDR1 is SNHLY, CDR2 FYNNEI. The CDR3 runs to 14 residues. V lost 4 bases to trimming and J lost 2 bases, with 12 bases between them. This rearrangement joins TRBV2 to TRBJ2-7, with D maybe TRBD2 (5 bases). The sequence was obtained from a young man with acute COVID-19. The sequenced sample consisted of PBMCs or T cells enriched from blood (not recorded which). CDR3 nucleotides: TGTGCCAGCAGTGCAGGACTGGATCCCTACGAGCAGTACTTC. Amino acid sequence: CASSAGLDPYEQYF. Full variable domain (missing parts from reference TRBV2 and TRBJ2-7): EPEVTQTPSHQVTQMGQEVILRCVPISNHLYFYWYRQILGQKVEFLVSFYNNEISEKSEIFDDQFSVERPDGSNFTLKIRSTKLEDSAMYFCASSAGLDPYEQYFGPGTRLTVT.